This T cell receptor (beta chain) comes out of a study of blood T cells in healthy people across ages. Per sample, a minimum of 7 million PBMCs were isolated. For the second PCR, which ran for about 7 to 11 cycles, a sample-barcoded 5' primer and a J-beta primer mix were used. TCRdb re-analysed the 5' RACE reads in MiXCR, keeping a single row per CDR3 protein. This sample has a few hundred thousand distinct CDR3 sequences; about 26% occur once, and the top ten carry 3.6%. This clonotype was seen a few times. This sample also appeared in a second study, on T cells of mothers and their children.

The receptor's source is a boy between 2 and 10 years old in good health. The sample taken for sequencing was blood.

The CDR3 loop reads CASSPEGWGLFGENEKLFF. CDR3 DNA: TGTGCCAGCAGCCCGGAGGGGTGGGGGCTTTTCGGGGAGAATGAAAAACTGTTTTTT. The chain joins TRBV7-2 to TRBJ1-4; weak D call: TRBD1 (6 bases). The CDR3 length is 19 residues. Trimming removed 5 bases at V and 5 bases at J, with 27 bases between. The germline V gene encodes CDR1 SGHTA and CDR2 FQGNSA.